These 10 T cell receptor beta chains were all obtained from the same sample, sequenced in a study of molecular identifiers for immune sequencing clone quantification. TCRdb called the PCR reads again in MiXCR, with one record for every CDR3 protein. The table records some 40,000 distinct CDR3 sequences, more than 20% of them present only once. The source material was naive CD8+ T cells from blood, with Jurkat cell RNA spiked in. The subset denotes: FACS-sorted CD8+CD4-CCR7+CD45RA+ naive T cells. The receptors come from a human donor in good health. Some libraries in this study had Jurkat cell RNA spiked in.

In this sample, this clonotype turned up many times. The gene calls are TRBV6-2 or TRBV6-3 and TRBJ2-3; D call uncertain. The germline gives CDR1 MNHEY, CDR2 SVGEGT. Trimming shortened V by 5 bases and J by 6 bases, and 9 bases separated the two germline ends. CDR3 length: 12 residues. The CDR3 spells CASSKSSDTQYF. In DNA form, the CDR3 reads TGTGCCAGCAGTAAAAGTTCGGATACGCAGTATTTT.

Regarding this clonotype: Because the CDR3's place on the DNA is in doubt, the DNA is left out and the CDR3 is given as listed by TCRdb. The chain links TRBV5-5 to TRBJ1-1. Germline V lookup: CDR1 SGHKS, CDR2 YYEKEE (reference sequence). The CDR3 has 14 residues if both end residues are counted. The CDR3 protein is CASSFGVGTTEALF.

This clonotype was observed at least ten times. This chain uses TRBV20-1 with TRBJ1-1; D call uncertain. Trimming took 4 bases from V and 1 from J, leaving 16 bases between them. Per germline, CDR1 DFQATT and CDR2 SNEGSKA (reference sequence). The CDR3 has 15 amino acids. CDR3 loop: CSAKSEERPNTEAFF. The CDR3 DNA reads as TGCAGTGCTAAGTCCGAGGAACGGCCGAACACTGAAGCTTTCTTT.

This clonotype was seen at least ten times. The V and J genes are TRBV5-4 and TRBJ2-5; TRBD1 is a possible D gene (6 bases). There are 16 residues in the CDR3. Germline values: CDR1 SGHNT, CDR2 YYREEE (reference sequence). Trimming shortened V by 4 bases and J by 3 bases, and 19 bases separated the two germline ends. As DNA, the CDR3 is TGTGCCAGCAGCGAACCGCCGGGACATGACAAAGAGACCCAGTACTTC. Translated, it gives CASSEPPGHDKETQYF.

This CDR3 is CASSFRGPLTDTQYF. CDR3 in DNA: TGTGCCAGCAGTTTTCGGGGGCCCCTCACAGATACGCAGTATTTT. The chain is built from TRBV28 and TRBJ2-3; tentatively, D is TRBD1 or TRBD2 (6 bases each). CDR3 size: 15 residues. Trimming removed 3 bases from V and 2 bases from J, with 12 bases in between. CDR1 and CDR2 from the germline V gene are MDHEN and SYDVKM.

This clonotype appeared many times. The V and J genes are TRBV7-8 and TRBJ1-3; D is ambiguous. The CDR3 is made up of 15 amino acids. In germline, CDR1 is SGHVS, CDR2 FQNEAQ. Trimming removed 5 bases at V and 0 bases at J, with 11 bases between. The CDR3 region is CASSDGSGSGNTIYF. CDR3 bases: TGTGCCAGCAGCGATGGGAGCGGCTCTGGAAACACCATATATTTT.

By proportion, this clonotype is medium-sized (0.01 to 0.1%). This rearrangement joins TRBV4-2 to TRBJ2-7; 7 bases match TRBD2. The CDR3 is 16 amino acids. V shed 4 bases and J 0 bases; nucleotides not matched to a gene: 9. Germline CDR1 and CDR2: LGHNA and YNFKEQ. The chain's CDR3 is CASSPEAGPSSYEQYF. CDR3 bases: TGTGCCAGCAGCCCGGAAGCGGGGCCCAGCTCCTACGAGCAGTACTTC.

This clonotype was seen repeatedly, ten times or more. In DNA form, the CDR3 reads TGTGCCAGCAGCATCGCCCACACAGGGGGCACAGATACGCAGTATTTT. Protein sequence: CASSIAHTGGTDTQYF. This chain connects TRBV5-6 to TRBJ2-3; 7 bases align to TRBD1. CDR1 SGHDT and CDR2 YYEEEE come from the germline V gene. The CDR3 length is 16 residues. Germline trimming cut 4 bases from V and 1 base from J; bases unmatched to any gene: 9.

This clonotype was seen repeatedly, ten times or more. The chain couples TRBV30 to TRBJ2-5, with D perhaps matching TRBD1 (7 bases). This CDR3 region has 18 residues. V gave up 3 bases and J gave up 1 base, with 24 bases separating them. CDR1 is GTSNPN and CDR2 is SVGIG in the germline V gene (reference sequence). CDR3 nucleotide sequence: TGTGCCTGGAGGGTCAGTGTGATTGCGGGACAGATCCAAGAGACCCAGTACTTC. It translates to CAWRVSVIAGQIQETQYF.

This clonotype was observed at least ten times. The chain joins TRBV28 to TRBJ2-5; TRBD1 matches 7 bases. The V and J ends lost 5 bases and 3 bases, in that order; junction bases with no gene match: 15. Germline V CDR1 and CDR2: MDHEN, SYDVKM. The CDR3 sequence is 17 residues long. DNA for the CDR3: TGTGCCAGCAGTCCCATCTTTGACAGGGAATATGAAGAGACCCAGTACTTC. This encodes CASSPIFDREYEETQYF.